Sequencing of this T cell receptor beta chain was carried out in a study of T-cell memory formation after mild COVID-19 (dated by TCRdb to the early 2020s). For the wider study: Most TCR sequence clusters were specific to one of the two donors. In a couple of donors, T-cell clones that expanded and contracted after mild COVID-19 were tracked by sequencing TCRalpha and TCRbeta repertoires over time. Two young, previously healthy adult volunteers, one female and one male, were included in the cohort. The full study reports these points: Some responding clones were found in pre-infection memory, which suggests that pre-existing cross-reactive memory T cells took part in the SARS-CoV-2 response. Clones contracting from day 15 to 85 had balanced CD4/CD8 phenotypes, while a second wave expanding from day 15 to 37 was biased towards CD4+. SARS-CoV-2 specificity of the second-wave clones peaking on day 37 was not confirmed. The study covered only a couple of mild cases, and larger cohorts including severe cases with pre-infection samples were considered necessary. Contracting CD4+ clones appeared mostly in the CM and EM memory subsets, whereas CD8+ clones were enriched in EMRA.

Of note for this clonotype: Which antigen it targets is not known. The sample holds no much larger clone one base away, and base qualities are not on file.

Instrument on record: Illumina NovaSeq 6000. Using 5'RACE with constant-segment primers, TCRalpha and TCRbeta cDNA libraries were constructed, with sample barcodes and unique molecular identifiers added in the process. RNA was extracted from every sample with Trizol reagent. The libraries were amplified in two PCR steps, and the second step added a second sample barcode and Illumina TruSeq adapters. Libraries were sequenced on an Illumina NovaSeq with 2 x 150 bp paired-end reads. Turning to the authors' computational methods: Reads were demultiplexed and collapsed into UMI-guided consensus sequences with migec v1.2.7. Using mixcr v2.1.11, UMI consensuses were aligned to TRA and TRB V and J templates and then assembled into clonotypes. A clonotype was counted as expanded or contracted only if both edgeR and NoisET called the change significant, with noise models trained on biological replicates. For edgeR calls, the cutoffs were a false discovery rate-adjusted p below 0.01 and a log2 fold-change threshold of 1. As an exploratory analysis of dynamics, max-normalized trajectories of the 1000 most abundant clonotypes were examined by PCA with hierarchical clustering. Separately sequenced CD4+ and CD8+ repertoires were used to assign a CD4 or CD8 phenotype to each responding clone. TCRdb reprocessed the public reads (quality trimming at Q25 with fastp, clone calling with MiXCR) and kept in-frame beta chains. Every CDR3 protein is listed once, alongside the most common genes and DNA of its rows. The V and J calls were not made by the authors but by TCRdb's processing. The sample data list tens of thousands of distinct CDR3 sequences, and approximately 15% of these were observed just once. The ten biggest clones cover 30% to 35% of the sample.

Ficoll-Paque density gradient centrifugation was used to isolate PBMCs. The source of this sequence is an adult woman who had mild COVID-19 (a few samples of this study predate the infection). The sample titles of this study are shuffled in the database, so cell type and time point are left out; the donor was told from shared clones. The sequenced material came from PBMCs or a T cell subset sorted from them (not recorded which).

The CDR3 corresponds to CASSLPPVPKGGTTDTQYF. The nucleotide sequence is given as TGTGCCAGCAGTCTTCCTCCAGTCCCTAAGGGGGGGACAACAGATACGCAGTATTTT. Rearrangement joined TRBV28 to TRBJ2-3, and the D gene may be TRBD2, 7 bases matching. Cut back by 5 bases and 3 bases, the V and J ends lie 27 bases apart. The germline V gene gives CDR1 as MDHEN and CDR2 as SYDVKM. Counted from cysteine to phenylalanine, this CDR3 has 19 amino acids. Kept here is only the CDR3 DNA, which spans 57 bases and is read in frame from base 1.